These T cell receptor beta chains were read from a single sample in a study of blood T cells in healthy people across ages. One entry per CDR3 protein results from TCRdb running MiXCR on the 5' RACE reads. The table has more than 1.4 million distinct CDR3 sequences, 42% seen once. Sequencing was done on a sample of blood. Receptors were obtained from a woman younger than 35 in good health. The CDR3 runs from the conserved cysteine through the conserved F or W. D genes are given only for firm matches. Some rows have no size entry. The others give once, few or many, or a class for an expanded clone.

TRBD1	TRBV5-1	-	TRBJ2-1	TGCGCCAGCAGCTTGGGGGGGACAGGGTCCCATGAGCAGTTCTTC	CASSLGGTGSHEQFF
TRBD2	TRBV27	-	TRBJ2-3	TGTGCCAGCAGTTTATCTCTAGCGGGGGCTAGCACAGATACGCAGTATTTT	CASSLSLAGASTDTQYF
-	TRBV5-1	-	TRBJ1-1	TGCGCCAGCAGCTTGGGGGAGGGGAGGAGGGACACTGAAGCTTTCTTT	CASSLGEGRRDTEAFF
TRBD2	TRBV12-5	-	TRBJ2-1	TGTGCTAGTGGTTTGGCAACATCGGGACTAGCGGTTAGCTCCTACAATGAGCAGTTCTTC	CASGLATSGLAVSSYNEQFF
TRBD2	TRBV7-9	few	TRBJ2-3	TGTGCCAGCAGCTTAAAAGCGGGAGCCCCAACTAGCACAGATACGCAGTATTTT	CASSLKAGAPTSTDTQYF
-	TRBV9	many	TRBJ2-7	TGTGCCAGCAGCGTAGGGGAACGCTACGAGCAGTACTTC	CASSVGERYEQYF
-	TRBV2	-	TRBJ1-6	TGTGCCAGCAGTGAACTGGGCACCCGTAATTCACCCCTCCACTTT	CASSELGTRNSPLHF
TRBD1	TRBV5-1	-	TRBJ2-5	TGCGCCAGCAGCGGCGGCAGGGGGGAGACCCAGTACTTC	CASSGGRGETQYF
TRBD1	TRBV10-1	once	TRBJ1-5	TGCGCCAGCACTGGGACAGGGAGGATTATCAATCAGCCCCAGCATTTT	CASTGTGRIINQPQHF
-	TRBV12-3/TRBV12-4	-	TRBJ1-3	TGTGCCAGCAGTTTTCAGACGACGGGTGGAAACACCATATATTTT	CASSFQTTGGNTIYF
-	TRBV7-9	few	TRBJ2-7	TGTGCCAGCAGCTCCGGGGGCTACAATGAGCAGTACTTC	CASSSGGYNEQYF
TRBD2	TRBV28	many	TRBJ2-1	TGTGCCAGCAGTCCGCCGGGACTAGCCAGCAATGAGCAGTTCTTC	CASSPPGLASNEQFF
TRBD1	TRBV2	-	TRBJ1-1	TGTGCCAGCAGACCACAGGGGACTGAAGCTTTCTTT	CASRPQGTEAFF
-	TRBV7-9	-	TRBJ1-1	TGTGCCAGCAGCGGGTCGTGGGATGAAGCTTTCTTT	CASSGSWDEAFF
TRBD1	TRBV14	-	TRBJ1-6	TGTGCCAGCAGCCCTGACAGGGGCCCCCCTTCACCCCTCCACTTT	CASSPDRGPPSPLHF
-	TRBV11-3	-	TRBJ2-1	TGTGCCAGCAGCTTACAGTGGGGTGAGCAGTTCTTC	CASSLQWGEQFF
-	TRBV4-1	-	TRBJ2-5	TGCGCCAGGTCCAGAGGGTTAACCTACAATGAGCAGTACTTC	CARSRGLTYNEQYF
-	TRBV7-9	many	TRBJ2-1	TGTGCCAGCAGCTTAGTCTTAGGCGTTGGGCAGTTCTTC	CASSLVLGVGQFF
TRBD1	TRBV18	-	TRBJ2-7	TGTGCCAGCTCACGGGACAGGGGGGACTCCTACGAGCAGTACTTC	CASSRDRGDSYEQYF
TRBD1	TRBV25-1	few	TRBJ2-5	TGTGCCAGCAGTGACGGGACAGTTCAGTACTTC	CASSDGTVQYF
-	TRBV7-9	-	TRBJ2-7	TGTGCCAGCAGCGTAGTGATCAACTACGAGCAGTACTTC	CASSVVINYEQYF
TRBD1	TRBV10-3	-	TRBJ2-7	TGTGCCATCCAGGGGGCAACCCCGGGGGAGCAGTACTTC	CAIQGATPGEQYF
TRBD2	TRBV27	-	TRBJ2-7	TGTGCCAGCAGACCCCTAACTAGCGGGGGCTCCTACGAGCAGTACTTC	CASRPLTSGGSYEQYF
-	TRBV2	-	TRBJ2-1	TGTGCCAGCAGTGCGAGTCCAAATGAGCAGTTCTTC	CASSASPNEQFF
-	TRBV12-3/TRBV12-4	-	TRBJ1-2	TGTGCCAGCAGCTTGTCGACAAAAGTAACCCAATATGGCTACACCTTC	CASSLSTKVTQYGYTF
TRBD2	TRBV12-5	once	TRBJ2-3	TGTGCTAGTATAGGGACTAGCGGGACTCAGGGAGATACGCAGTATTTT	CASIGTSGTQGDTQYF
TRBD2	TRBV11-2	-	TRBJ2-5	TGTGCCAGCAGCTCGTTGCATCCGGGACTAGCGAAAGAGACCCAGTACTTC	CASSSLHPGLAKETQYF
-	TRBV2	once	TRBJ1-5	TGTGCCAGCAGCTCACAAACAGCCAGCTCCCAGCATTTT	CASSSQTASSQHF
-	TRBV7-2	-	TRBJ2-3	TGTGCCAGCAGTTCCCAACCATTGCGGAGCACAGATACGCAGTATTTT	CASSSQPLRSTDTQYF
-	TRBV3-1	few	TRBJ1-2	TGTGCCAGCAGCCAGATGTCCGGCCCTGGCCTCTTCTATGGCTACACCTTC	CASSQMSGPGLFYGYTF
TRBD2	TRBV30	-	TRBJ2-3	TGTGCCTGGAGAGGGTCCCTCCCGAATCGGGAGGTCACAGATACGCAGTATTTT	CAWRGSLPNREVTDTQYF
TRBD2	TRBV5-1	-	TRBJ2-3	TGCGCCAGCAGCTTGGAGGAAGCGGGAGGGGAGACAGATACGCAGTATTTT	CASSLEEAGGETDTQYF
TRBD1	TRBV2	-	TRBJ1-2	TGTGCCAGGGGAACCGTCCCGGGACAGGGGGCGCATGGCTACACCTTC	CARGTVPGQGAHGYTF
-	TRBV11-2	few	TRBJ2-1	TGTGCCAGCAGCCCGTCTAAGGGCCACAATGAGCAGTTCTTC	CASSPSKGHNEQFF
-	TRBV5-1	-	TRBJ1-1	TGCGCCAGCAGTGGAGGACAGTTGGCTTTCTTT	CASSGGQLAFF
-	TRBV20-1	-	TRBJ1-4	TGCAGTGCTAGAGAGGGCCCGCGTTTTGAACTGTTTTTT	CSAREGPRFELFF
-	TRBV12-3/TRBV12-4	-	TRBJ1-5	TGTGCCAGCAGTTTCAACGACAGAAGCAATCAGCCCCAGCATTTT	CASSFNDRSNQPQHF
-	TRBV7-9	few	TRBJ1-3	TGTGCCAGCAGCGTCGCTTCTGGAAACACCATATATTTT	CASSVASGNTIYF
-	TRBV6-2/TRBV6-3	-	TRBJ2-1	TGTGCCAGCAGGAACTTGATCGCCTACAATGAGCAGTTCTTC	CASRNLIAYNEQFF
-	TRBV6-1	-	TRBJ1-4	TGTGCCAGCACCCCCGGGCCCGGGGGATCCCTTGATGAAAAACTGTTTTTT	CASTPGPGGSLDEKLFF
TRBD1	TRBV6-5	-	TRBJ2-5	TGTGCCAGCAGCCCCCTTTCACAGGGGGTATACGAGACCCAGTACTTC	CASSPLSQGVYETQYF
TRBD1	TRBV4-1	-	TRBJ2-3	TGCGCCAGCAGCCCGACAGGGTCCCAGGATACGCAGTATTTT	CASSPTGSQDTQYF
-	TRBV4-1	-	TRBJ1-1	TGCGCCAGCAGCCACCGGGACGGCACGATGAACACTGAAGCTTTCTTT	CASSHRDGTMNTEAFF
TRBD2	TRBV6-5	-	TRBJ2-5	TGTGCCAGCAGTTACTCGAAATTAAGTGGTAGCGGGAGGAATGAGCAGTACTTC	CASSYSKLSGSGRNEQYF
-	TRBV5-1	-	TRBJ2-1	TGCGCCAGCAGCGAGGACGGGGGAGAGACCCAGTTCTTC	CASSEDGGETQFF
-	TRBV12-3/TRBV12-4	-	TRBJ2-1	TGTGCCAGCAGTTTAGGGGGGGTCCCGGAGCAGTTCTTC	CASSLGGVPEQFF
TRBD1	TRBV3-1	once	TRBJ1-3	TGTGCCAGCGGGGACAGCTTCTCTGGAAACACCATATATTTT	CASGDSFSGNTIYF
-	TRBV3-1	-	TRBJ2-6	TGTGCCAGCAGGCTCCTCTCTGGGGCCAACGTCCTGACTTTC	CASRLLSGANVLTF
-	TRBV20-1	-	TRBJ1-1	TGCAGTGCTAGAGGAGGACAGACCACTGAAGCTTTCTTT	CSARGGQTTEAFF